This is a list of T cell receptor beta chains from one sample in a study of PD-L1 blockade in urothelial cancer. The protocol was immunoSEQ multiplex PCR, while the TCRdb copy is restricted to in-frame clones and leaves out a portion. This table holds 38,000 or so clones, around 80% found once. This specimen was PBMCs, taken around atezolizumab (anti-PD-L1) treatment. The receptors shown here come from a man in his sixties with urothelial cancer. Each CDR3 is given without its conserved first and last residue.

TRBV7-2	ASREMGRLQSGELF
TRBV6-4	ASRIQDSYSNQPQH
TRBV19	ASSSPTGADPSNTGELF
TRBV7-9	ASSSPTPGLKEKLF
TRBV28	ASNLRIGLAGGHGDTQY
TRBV4-1	ASSQPLSGSLSNEQF
TRBV7-8	ASSLVEYQETQY
TRBV9	ASSVETSRRYNEQF
TRBV5-8	ASSFREYSTYEQY
TRBV7-9	ASSPNDGGVNYGYT
TRBV5-4	ASSFRLADYNEQF
TRBV2	ASRLRQHYEQY
TRBV29-1	SVVEKLTNTGELF
TRBV11-2	ASTNRQGMNTEAF
TRBV25-1	ASRDKTQY
TRBV5-4	ASSLGLAGLGSGANVLT
TRBV5-8	ASSLVGASYEQY
TRBV7-9	ASSFLASLGETQY
TRBV4-2	ASSQGLGGGNYGYT
TRBV19	ASSIDATSANPIYNEQF
TRBV6-6	ASSYSSVISDNEQF
TRBV7-9	AYEKGQVNEKLF
TRBV25-1	ASSEWADNDVLT
TRBV2	AGGQDRTEAF
TRBV19	ASSMRSSWTGSNQPQH
TRBV6-6	ASSYSIISGQETQY
TRBV18	ASSPGGTGARQPQH
TRBV10-2	ASRDRVEKLF
TRBV18	ASSPPGGAGGYT
TRBV28	ASSSRSGREQF
TRBV30	AWSVTRATDTQY
TRBV6-1	ASSESEGYEQY
TRBV5-4	ASTTGGYGDNEQF
TRBV6-5	ASSYSGQRYNEQF
TRBV2	ASSVKLGYT
TRBV28	ASSFAGFSGRGSYNEQF
TRBV2	ASSDIQGSDTQY
TRBV2	ASSGDQDRVSYEQY
TRBV19	ASVGAGYTGELF
TRBV5-1	ASSLGTSGGAQDTQY
TRBV28	ASSSGLAGGRSTDTQY
TRBV5-4	ASSSGDQPQH
TRBV28	ASSLDGGDTQY
TRBV7-9	ASSLIETGSSYEQY
TRBV18	ASFWRRSYNEQF
TRBV5-6	ASREKMGLADNEQF
TRBV5-6	ASSGTGTSGGYTQY
TRBV2	ASNFNSHQETQY